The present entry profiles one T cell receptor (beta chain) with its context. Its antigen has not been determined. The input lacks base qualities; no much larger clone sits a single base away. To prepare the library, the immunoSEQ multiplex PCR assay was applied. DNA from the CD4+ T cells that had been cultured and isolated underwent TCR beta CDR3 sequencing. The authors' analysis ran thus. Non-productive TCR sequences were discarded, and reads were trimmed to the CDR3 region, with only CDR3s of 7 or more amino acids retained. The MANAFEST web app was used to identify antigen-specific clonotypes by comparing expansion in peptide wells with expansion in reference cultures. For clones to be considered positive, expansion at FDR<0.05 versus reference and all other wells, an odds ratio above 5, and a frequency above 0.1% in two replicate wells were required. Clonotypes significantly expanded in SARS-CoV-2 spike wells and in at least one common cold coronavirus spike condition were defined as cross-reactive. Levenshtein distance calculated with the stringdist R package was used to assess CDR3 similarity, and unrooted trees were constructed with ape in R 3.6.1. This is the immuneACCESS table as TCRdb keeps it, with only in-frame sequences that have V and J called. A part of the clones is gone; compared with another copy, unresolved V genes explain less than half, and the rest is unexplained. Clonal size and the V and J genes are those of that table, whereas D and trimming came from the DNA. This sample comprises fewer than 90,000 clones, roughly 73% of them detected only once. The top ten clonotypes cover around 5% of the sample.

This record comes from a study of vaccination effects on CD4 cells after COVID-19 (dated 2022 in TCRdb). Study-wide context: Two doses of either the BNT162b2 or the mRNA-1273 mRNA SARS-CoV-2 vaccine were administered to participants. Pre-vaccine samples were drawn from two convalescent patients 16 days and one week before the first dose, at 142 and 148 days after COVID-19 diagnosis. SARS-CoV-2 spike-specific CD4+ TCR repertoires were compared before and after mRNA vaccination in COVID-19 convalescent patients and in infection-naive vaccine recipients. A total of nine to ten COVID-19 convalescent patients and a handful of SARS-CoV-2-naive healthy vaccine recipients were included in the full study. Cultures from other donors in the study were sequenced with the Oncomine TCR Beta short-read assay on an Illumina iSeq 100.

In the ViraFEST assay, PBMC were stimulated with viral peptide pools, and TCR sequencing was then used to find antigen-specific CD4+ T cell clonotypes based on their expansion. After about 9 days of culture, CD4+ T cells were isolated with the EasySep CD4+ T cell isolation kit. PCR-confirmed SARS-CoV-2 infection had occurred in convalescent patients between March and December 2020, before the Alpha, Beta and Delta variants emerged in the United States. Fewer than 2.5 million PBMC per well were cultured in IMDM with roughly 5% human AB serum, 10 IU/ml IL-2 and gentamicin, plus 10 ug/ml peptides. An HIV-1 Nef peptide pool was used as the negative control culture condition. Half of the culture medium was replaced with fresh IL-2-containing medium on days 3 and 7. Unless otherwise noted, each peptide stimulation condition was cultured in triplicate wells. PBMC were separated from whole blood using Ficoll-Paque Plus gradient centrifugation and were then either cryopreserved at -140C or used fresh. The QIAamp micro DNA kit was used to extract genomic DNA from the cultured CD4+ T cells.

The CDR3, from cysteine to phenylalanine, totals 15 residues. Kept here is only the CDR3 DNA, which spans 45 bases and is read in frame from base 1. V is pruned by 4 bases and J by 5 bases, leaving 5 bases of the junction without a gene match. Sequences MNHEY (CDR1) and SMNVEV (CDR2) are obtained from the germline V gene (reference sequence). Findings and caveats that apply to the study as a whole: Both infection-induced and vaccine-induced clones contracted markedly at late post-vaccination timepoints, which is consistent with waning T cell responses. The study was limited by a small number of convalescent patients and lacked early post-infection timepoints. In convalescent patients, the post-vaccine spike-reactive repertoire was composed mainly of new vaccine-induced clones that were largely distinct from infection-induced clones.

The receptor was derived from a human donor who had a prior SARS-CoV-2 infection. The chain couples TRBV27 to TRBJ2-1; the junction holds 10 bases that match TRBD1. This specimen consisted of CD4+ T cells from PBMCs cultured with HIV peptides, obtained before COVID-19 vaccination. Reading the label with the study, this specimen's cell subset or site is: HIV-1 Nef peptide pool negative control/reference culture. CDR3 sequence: CASSSRQGAHNEQFF. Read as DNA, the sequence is TGTGCCAGCAGTTCCCGACAGGGGGCCCACAATGAGCAGTTCTTC.